This TCR beta chain was recorded in a study of memory CD4+ T cells and cytomegalovirus serostatus. Points from the study as a whole: CD4+ memory repertoires contained about 40% of the roughly 160 reported CMV TCRbeta sequences. The CMV-associated TCR signature appears largely within the CD4+ memory repertoire.

The sort gate was single viable CD3+CD4+CD8-CD45RO+ cells for memory CD4+ T cells. Total CD4+ T cells were enriched by CD4 positive selection. For this clone: Its antigen remains unidentified.

Per the original methods: Out-of-frame sequences were removed, leaving 2,204,828 distinct TCRbeta sequences. Profiling relied on immunoSEQ multiplex PCR, and the TCRdb table lists in-frame clones only, not all of them. The V and J calls and clone size are taken from that table; D and trimming were inferred from the DNA. Among about 56,000 clones listed, around 76% were seen once. The CDR3 contains 15 residues. Germline CDR1 LNHNV, CDR2 YYDKDF (reference sequence). The J segment lost 11 bases and the V segment lost 0 bases, leaving 12 bases of the junction unmatched. The rearrangement joins TRBV15 to TRBJ1-1, with TRBD1 matching 7 bases. The TCR originated in an adult in good health and CMV-seronegative. Sequenced sample: memory CD4+ T cells from blood. Here the CDR3 reads CATSRDKGTVSRAFF. DNA of the CDR3: TGTGCCACCAGCAGAGATAAAGGGACAGTTTCACGGGCTTTCTTT.